A selection of T cell receptor beta chains follows, all from one sample in a study of cytomegalovirus exposure and HLA in healthy donors. The method was immunoSEQ multiplex PCR; TCRdb's version includes in-frame clones alone and lacks a portion of them. The top ten hold under 5% of the sample, which has approximately 170,000 clones, 75% to 90% seen once. What was sequenced was PBMCs. The receptors shown here come from a woman aged 50 to 60 in good health and CMV-seropositive. Each CDR3 is given with its conserved first and last residue. A D gene is named only where the DNA matches it firmly. Some rows have no size entry. The others give once, few or many, or a class for an expanded clone.

>TRBJ1-1|-|-|TRBV19
CASGGSGTEAFF
TGTGCCAGTGGAGGGTCCGGAACTGAAGCTTTCTTT
>TRBJ1-1|-|-|TRBV19
CASSIGFSSGDTEAFF
TGTGCCAGTAGTATAGGTTTTTCATCGGGTGACACTGAAGCTTTCTTT
>TRBJ1-3|-|-|TRBV4-1
CASSQVGGGGNTIYF
TGCGCCAGCAGCCAAGTGGGGGGAGGTGGAAACACCATATATTTT
>TRBJ1-4|once|-|TRBV5-4
CASSFAGASNEKLFF
TGTGCCAGCAGCTTCGCAGGGGCTTCTAATGAAAAACTGTTTTTT
>TRBJ2-1|-|TRBD2|TRBV23-1
CASSQSVTSGVSYNEQFF
TGCGCCAGCAGTCAATCGGTGACTAGCGGGGTATCCTACAATGAGCAGTTCTTC
>TRBJ2-7|-|-|TRBV5-6
CASSMISTTRVRSYEQYF
TGTGCCAGCAGCATGATTAGTACCACGAGGGTCAGGTCCTACGAGCAGTACTTC
>TRBJ1-4|few|-|TRBV11-2
CASSLGTNEKLFF
TGTGCCAGCAGCTTAGGGACAAATGAAAAACTGTTTTTT
>TRBJ2-7|-|-|TRBV6-5
CASRDMLKQYF
TGTGCCAGCAGGGACATGTTAAAGCAGTACTTC
>TRBJ2-5|-|-|TRBV15
CATSLLLGESQETQYF
TGTGCCACCAGCCTCCTCTTGGGAGAGAGCCAAGAGACCCAGTACTTC
>TRBJ2-2|-|TRBD1|TRBV7-3
CASSSRQGLGTGELFF
TGTGCCAGCAGCTCGCGACAGGGGCTGGGCACCGGGGAGCTGTTTTTT
>TRBJ1-2|-|TRBD1|TRBV6-1
CASTQGQVINYGYTF
TGTGCCAGCACTCAGGGACAGGTCATTAACTATGGCTACACCTTC
>TRBJ1-2|-|-|TRBV30
CAWRRESGYGYTF
TGTGCCTGGAGAAGGGAAAGCGGCTATGGCTACACCTTC
>TRBJ1-2|once|TRBD1|TRBV30
CAWSVDRGHYGYTF
TGTGCCTGGAGTGTAGACAGGGGCCACTATGGCTACACCTTC
>TRBJ2-7|-|TRBD2|TRBV11-3
CASSLSGDPYEQYF
TGTGCCAGCAGCTTAAGCGGGGACCCCTACGAGCAGTACTTC
>TRBJ2-1|few|-|TRBV6-4
CASSETIYNEQFF
TGTGCCAGCAGTGAGACTATTTACAATGAGCAGTTCTTC
>TRBJ1-4|-|-|TRBV18
CASSPRGANEKLFF
TGTGCCAGCTCACCACGGGGGGCTAATGAAAAACTGTTTTTT
>TRBJ2-1|-|-|TRBV27
CASRRSSYNEQFF
TGTGCCAGCAGGAGGAGCTCCTACAATGAGCAGTTCTTC
>TRBJ2-7|-|-|TRBV5-4
CASNRGHEQYF
TGTGCCAGCAATAGGGGCCACGAGCAGTACTTC